This record concerns one T cell receptor (beta chain) sequence. This clonotype was found a few times. Its antigen remains undetermined. Per-nucleotide qualities are absent, and no much larger clonotype sits a single base away. The CDR3 spans 18 residues, from the cysteine through the phenylalanine. CDR3 DNA is the only sequence kept; it has 54 bases, read in frame from the first base. For this chain, trimming is 7 bases at the V end and 1 base at the J end, and the number of junction bases without a gene match is 15. These reads were obtained on an Illumina HiSeq 1500. The public sequencing data were trimmed at Q25 with fastp and processed into clonotypes with MiXCR by TCRdb, which kept only in-frame beta chains. Identical CDR3 proteins give one entry, which carries the most common genes and DNA. In this sample the table shows about 490,000 distinct CDR3 sequences, around a quarter of which occur a single time. Together, the top ten hold around 13% of the sample.

The data belong to a study of T cell repertoires in cytomegalovirus infection (dated by TCRdb to between 2018 and 2021). Study-level background: Donor HLA type was relevant to the analysis, as public TCR beta signatures indicated carriage of CMV infection together with the matching HLA type. Beyond this particular receptor, the publication reports: In the ex vivo response, HLA-C-restricted CMV-specific TCR beta clonotypes were dominant, and in two of eight donors the single most frequent clonotype came from this HLA-C-restricted group. Carriers of CMV infection plus the relevant HLA type were discriminated by the cumulative frequency of public TCR beta family members in the study cohort and in an independent 352-donor cohort.

The source of this sequence is a human donor in good health (CMV status not recorded). Some clones in this sample may be carry-over from other donors' samples. The sequencing sample was made of PBMCs. This chain joins TRBV12-3 or TRBV12-4 to TRBJ2-5, and TRBD2 matches 10 of the central bases. In nucleotides, the sequence is TGTGCCAGCAACCTACCCGGCGGGCTAGCGGGAGTCCAAGAGACCCAGTACTTC. Its protein is CASNLPGGLAGVQETQYF.